This T cell receptor (beta chain) was found in a study of blood T cell repertoires in COVID-19. On the study more broadly: PBMCs, B-cell-depleted T cells, or T cells were the source of the cDNA or gDNA that made up the material.

Germline trimming cut 4 bases from V and 10 bases from J; bases unmatched to any gene: 15. The germline V gene has CDR1 SGHRS and CDR2 YFSETQ. CDR3 length equals 17 residues. In the original analysis: Using reference gene primer amplification, nucleated cell counts were estimated. Assay used: immunoSEQ multiplex PCR; TCRdb lists only in-frame clones, some missing. V and J calls plus clone size are reproduced from that table; the DNA served to infer D and trimming. Found here are some 280,000 clones, approximately 86% of them singletons; the top ten hold approximately 4.1%. The source material was peripheral blood. This sequence joins TRBV5-1 and TRBJ2-1; 12 bases agree with TRBD2. The clonotype comes from a woman aged 45-65 years with active or convalescent COVID-19. CDR3 sequence (DNA): TGCGCCAGCAGCCCGAGTACGACTAGCGGGAGTCGACGAGAGCAGTTCTTC. Translated: CASSPSTTSGSRREQFF.